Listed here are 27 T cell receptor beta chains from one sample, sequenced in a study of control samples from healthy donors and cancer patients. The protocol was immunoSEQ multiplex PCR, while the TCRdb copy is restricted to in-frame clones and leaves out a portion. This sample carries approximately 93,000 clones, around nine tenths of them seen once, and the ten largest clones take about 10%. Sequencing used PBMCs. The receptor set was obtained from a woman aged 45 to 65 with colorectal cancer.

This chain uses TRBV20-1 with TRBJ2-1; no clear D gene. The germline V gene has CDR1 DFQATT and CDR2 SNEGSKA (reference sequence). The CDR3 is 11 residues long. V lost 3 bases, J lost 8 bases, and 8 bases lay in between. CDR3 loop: CSASPVDEQFF. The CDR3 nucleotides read TGCAGTGCTAGCCCCGTGGATGAGCAGTTCTTC.

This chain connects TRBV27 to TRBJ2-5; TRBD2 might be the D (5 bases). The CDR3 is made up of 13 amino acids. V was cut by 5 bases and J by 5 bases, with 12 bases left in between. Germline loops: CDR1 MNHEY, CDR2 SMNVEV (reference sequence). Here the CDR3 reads CASSIRTGETQYF. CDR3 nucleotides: TGTGCCAGCAGTATTCGGACGGGGGAGACCCAGTACTTC.

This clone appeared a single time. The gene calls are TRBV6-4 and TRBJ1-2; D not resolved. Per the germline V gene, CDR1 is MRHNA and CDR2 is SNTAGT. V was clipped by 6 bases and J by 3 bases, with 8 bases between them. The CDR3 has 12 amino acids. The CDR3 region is CASSRMDYGYTF. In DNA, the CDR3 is TGTGCCAGCAGCAGGATGGACTATGGCTACACCTTC.

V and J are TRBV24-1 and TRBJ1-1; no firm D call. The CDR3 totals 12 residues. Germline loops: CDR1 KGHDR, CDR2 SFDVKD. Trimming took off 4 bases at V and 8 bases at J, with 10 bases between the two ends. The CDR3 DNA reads TGTGCCACCAGTGACCCCGGGCAGGAAGCTTTCTTT. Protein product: CATSDPGQEAFF.

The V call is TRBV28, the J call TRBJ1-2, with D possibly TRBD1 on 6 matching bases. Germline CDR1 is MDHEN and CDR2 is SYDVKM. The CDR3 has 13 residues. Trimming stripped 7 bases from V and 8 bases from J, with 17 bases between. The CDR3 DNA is TGTGCCAGCATCCCAACAGGGATCTACGGCTACACCTTC. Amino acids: CASIPTGIYGYTF.

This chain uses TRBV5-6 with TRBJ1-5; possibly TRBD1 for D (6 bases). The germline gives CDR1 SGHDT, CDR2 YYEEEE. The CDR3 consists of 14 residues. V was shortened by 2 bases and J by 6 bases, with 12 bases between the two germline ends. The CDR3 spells CASSFRGASQPQHF. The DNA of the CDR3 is TGTGCCAGCAGCTTCAGGGGCGCGAGTCAGCCCCAGCATTTT. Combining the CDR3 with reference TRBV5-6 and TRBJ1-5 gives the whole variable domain DAGVTQSPTHLIKTRGQQVTLRCSPKSGHDTVSWYQQALGQGPQFIFQYYEEEERQRGNFPDRFSGHQFPNYSSELNVNALLLGDSALYLCASSFRGASQPQHFGDGTRLSIL.

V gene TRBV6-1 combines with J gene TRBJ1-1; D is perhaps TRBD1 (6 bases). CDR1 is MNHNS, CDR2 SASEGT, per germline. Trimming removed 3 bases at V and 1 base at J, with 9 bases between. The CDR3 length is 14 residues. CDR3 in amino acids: CASSETGRNTEAFF. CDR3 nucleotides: TGTGCCAGCAGTGAGACAGGTCGGAACACTGAAGCTTTCTTT.

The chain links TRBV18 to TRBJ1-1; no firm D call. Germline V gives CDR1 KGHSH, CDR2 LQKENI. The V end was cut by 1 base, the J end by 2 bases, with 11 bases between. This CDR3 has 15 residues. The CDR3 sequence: CASSPQAGTNTEAFF. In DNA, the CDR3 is TGTGCCAGCTCACCACAGGCCGGAACCAACACTGAAGCTTTCTTT.

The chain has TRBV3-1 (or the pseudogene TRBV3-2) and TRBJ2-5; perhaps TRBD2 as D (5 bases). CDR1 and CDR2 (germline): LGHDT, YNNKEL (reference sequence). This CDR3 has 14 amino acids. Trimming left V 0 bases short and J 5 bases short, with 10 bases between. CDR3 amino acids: CASSQDRGWETQYF. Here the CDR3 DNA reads TGTGCCAGCAGCCAAGACCGGGGTTGGGAGACCCAGTACTTC.

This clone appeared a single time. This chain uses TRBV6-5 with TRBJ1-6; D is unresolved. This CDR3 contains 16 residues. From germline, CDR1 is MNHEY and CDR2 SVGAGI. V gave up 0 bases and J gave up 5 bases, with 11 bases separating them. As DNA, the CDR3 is TGTGCCAGCAGTTACTCGAGTAACAGACATAATTCACCCCTCCACTTT. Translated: CASSYSSNRHNSPLHF.

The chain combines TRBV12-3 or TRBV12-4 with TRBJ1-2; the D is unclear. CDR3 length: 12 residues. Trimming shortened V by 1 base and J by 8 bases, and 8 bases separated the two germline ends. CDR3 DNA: TGTGCCAGCAGTTTAGATCGGTGGGGCTACACCTTC. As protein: CASSLDRWGYTF.

CDR3 in DNA: TGTGCCAGCAGCTTAGGAACAGGGAGGTACTTCTATAATTCACCCCTCCACTTT. The encoded protein is CASSLGTGRYFYNSPLHF. The V and J genes are TRBV7-2 and TRBJ1-6; a possible D gene is TRBD1 (6 bases). Per the germline V gene, CDR1 is SGHTA and CDR2 is FQGNSA. This CDR3 is built from 18 residues. Trimming shortened V by 1 base and J by 3 bases, and 16 bases separated the two germline ends.

The CDR3 here is CASYLPAGTGLTGELFF. CDR3 DNA: TGTGCCAGCTATTTGCCCGCCGGGACAGGGTTGACCGGGGAGCTGTTTTTT. The chain links TRBV27 to TRBJ2-2; 9 nucleotides align to TRBD1. V lost 8 bases, J lost 5 bases, and 15 bases stayed unmatched. CDR1 is MNHEY, CDR2 SMNVEV, per germline (reference sequence). CDR3 length: 17 amino acids.

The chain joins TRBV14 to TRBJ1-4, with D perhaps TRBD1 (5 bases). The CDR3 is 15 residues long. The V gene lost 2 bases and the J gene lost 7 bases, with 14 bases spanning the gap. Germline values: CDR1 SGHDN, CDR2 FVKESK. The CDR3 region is CASSQPQGLGEKLFF. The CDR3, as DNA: TGTGCCAGCAGCCAACCGCAGGGATTGGGTGAAAAACTGTTTTTT. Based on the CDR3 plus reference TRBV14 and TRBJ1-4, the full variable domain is EAGVTQFPSHSVIEKGQTVTLRCDPISGHDNLYWYRRVMGKEIKFLLHFVKESKQDESGMPNNRFLAERTGGTYSTLKVQPAELEDSGVYFCASSQPQGLGEKLFFGSGTQLSVL.

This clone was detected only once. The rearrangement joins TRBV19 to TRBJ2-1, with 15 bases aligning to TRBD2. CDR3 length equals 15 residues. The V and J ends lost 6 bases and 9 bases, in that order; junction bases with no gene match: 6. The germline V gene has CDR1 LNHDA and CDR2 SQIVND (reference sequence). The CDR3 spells CASRRTSGGASEQFF. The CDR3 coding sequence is TGTGCCAGTAGACGGACTAGCGGGGGGGCCAGTGAGCAGTTCTTC.

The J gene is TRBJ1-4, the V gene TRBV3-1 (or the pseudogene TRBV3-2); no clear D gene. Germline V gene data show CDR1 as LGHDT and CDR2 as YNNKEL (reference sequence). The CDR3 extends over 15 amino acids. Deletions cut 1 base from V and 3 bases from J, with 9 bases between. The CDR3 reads CASSQGVAPNEKLFF. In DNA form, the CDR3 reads TGTGCCAGCAGCCAAGGGGTAGCACCTAATGAAAAACTGTTTTTT.

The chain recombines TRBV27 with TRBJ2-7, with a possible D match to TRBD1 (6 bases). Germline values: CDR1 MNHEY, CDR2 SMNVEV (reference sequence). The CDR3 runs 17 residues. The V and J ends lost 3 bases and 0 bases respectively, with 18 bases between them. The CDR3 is CASSFTLGQISSYEQYV. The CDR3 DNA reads TGTGCCAGCAGTTTTACCCTCGGACAGATCAGCTCCTACGAGCAGTACGTC.

As DNA, the CDR3 is TGTGCCAGCAGCAGCGGGACTAGCGGCACAGATACGCAGTATTTT. Its translation is CASSSGTSGTDTQYF. The chain recombines TRBV5-5 with TRBJ2-3; 10 nucleotides match TRBD2. From germline, CDR1 is SGHKS and CDR2 YYEKEE (reference sequence). This CDR3 has 15 amino acids. V trimming: 4 bases; J trimming: 1 base; junction bases outside the gene matches: 3.

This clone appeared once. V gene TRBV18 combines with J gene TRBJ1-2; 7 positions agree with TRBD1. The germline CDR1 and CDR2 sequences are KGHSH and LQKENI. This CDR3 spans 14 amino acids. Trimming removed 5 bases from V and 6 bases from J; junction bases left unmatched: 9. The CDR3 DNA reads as TGTGCCAGCTCATCACAATCCGGGACAGATGGCTACACCTTC. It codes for CASSSQSGTDGYTF.

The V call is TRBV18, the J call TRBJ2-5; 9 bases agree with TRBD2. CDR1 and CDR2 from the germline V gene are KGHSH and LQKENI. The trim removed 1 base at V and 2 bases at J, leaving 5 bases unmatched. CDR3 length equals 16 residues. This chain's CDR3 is CASSPLAGDLQETQYF. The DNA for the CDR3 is TGTGCCAGCTCACCACTAGCGGGGGACCTACAAGAGACCCAGTACTTC.

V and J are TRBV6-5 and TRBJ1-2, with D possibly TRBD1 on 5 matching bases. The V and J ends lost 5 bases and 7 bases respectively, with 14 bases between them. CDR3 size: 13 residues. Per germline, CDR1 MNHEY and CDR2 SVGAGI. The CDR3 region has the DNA TGTGCCAGCAGTCACGGGAGGGGAGGTGGCTACACCTTC. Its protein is CASSHGRGGGYTF.

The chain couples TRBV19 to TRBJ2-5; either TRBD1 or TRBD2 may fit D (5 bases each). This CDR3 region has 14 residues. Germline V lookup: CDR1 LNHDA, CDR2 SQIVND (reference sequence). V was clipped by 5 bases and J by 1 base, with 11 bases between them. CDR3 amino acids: CASSWDGIQETQYF. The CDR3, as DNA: TGTGCCAGTAGTTGGGACGGAATCCAAGAGACCCAGTACTTC.

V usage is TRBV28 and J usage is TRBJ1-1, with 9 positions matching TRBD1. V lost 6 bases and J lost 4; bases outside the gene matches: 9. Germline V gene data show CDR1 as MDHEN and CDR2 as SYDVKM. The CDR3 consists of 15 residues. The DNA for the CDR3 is TGTGCCAGCAGGACACCGGGACAGGGTGGCACTGAAGCTTTCTTT. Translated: CASRTPGQGGTEAFF.

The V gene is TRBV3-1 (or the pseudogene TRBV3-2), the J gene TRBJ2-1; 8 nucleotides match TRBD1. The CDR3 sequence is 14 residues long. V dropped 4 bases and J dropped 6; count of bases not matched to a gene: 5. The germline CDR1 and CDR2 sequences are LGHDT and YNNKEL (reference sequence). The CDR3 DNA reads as TGTGCCAGCAGCCTCCAGACAGGGGTCAATGAGCAGTTCTTC. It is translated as CASSLQTGVNEQFF.

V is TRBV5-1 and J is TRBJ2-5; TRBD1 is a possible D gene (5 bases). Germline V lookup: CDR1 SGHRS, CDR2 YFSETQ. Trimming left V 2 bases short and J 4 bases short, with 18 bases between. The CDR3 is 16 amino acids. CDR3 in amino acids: CASSFQNPGRGETQYF. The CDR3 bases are TGCGCCAGCAGCTTCCAGAATCCAGGAAGGGGAGAGACCCAGTACTTC.

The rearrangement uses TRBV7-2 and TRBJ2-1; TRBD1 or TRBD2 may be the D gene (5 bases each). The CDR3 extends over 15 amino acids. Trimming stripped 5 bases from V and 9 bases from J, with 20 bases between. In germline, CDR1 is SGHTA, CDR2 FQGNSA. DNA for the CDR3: TGTGCCAGCAGCAACGCCCTCGTTGGGACCGCTGAGCAGTTCTTC. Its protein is CASSNALVGTAEQFF.

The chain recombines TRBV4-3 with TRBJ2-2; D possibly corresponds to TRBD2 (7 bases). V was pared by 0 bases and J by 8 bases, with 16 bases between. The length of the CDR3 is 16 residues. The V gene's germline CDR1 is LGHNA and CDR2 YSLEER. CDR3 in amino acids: CASSQEGGGPRGELFF. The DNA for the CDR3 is TGCGCCAGCAGCCAAGAAGGGGGGGGTCCTCGTGGGGAGCTGTTTTTT.